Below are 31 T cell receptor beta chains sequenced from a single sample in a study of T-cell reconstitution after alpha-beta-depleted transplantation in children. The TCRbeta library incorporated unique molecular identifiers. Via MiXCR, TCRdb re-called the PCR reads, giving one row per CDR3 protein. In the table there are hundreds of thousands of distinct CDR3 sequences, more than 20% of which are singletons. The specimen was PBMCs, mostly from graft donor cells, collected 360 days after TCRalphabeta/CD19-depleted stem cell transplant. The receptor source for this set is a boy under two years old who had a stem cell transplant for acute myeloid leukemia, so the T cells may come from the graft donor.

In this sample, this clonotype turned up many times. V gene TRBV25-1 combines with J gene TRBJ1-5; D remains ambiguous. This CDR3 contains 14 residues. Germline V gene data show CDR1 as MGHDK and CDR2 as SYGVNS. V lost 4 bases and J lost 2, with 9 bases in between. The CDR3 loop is CASSGHGGNQPQHF. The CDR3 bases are TGTGCCAGCAGTGGACACGGAGGCAATCAGCCCCAGCATTTT. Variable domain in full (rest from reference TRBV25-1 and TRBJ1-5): EADIYQTPRYLVIGTGKKITLECSQTMGHDKMYWYQQDPGMELHLIHYSYGVNSTEKGDLSSESTVSRIRTEHFPLTLESARPSHTSQYLCASSGHGGNQPQHFGDGTRLSIL.

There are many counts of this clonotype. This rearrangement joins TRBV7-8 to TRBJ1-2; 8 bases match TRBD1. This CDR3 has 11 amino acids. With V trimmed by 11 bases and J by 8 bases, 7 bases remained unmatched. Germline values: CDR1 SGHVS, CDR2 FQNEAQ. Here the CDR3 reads CACRTGRGYTF. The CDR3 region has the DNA TGTGCCTGCCGGACAGGGCGAGGCTACACCTTC.

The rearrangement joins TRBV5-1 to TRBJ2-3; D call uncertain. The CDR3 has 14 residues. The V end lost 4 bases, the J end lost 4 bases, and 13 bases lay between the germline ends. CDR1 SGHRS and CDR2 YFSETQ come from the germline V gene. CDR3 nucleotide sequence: TGCGCCAGCAGCCTCGAGGTCGAGTCAGATACGCAGTATTTT. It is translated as CASSLEVESDTQYF.

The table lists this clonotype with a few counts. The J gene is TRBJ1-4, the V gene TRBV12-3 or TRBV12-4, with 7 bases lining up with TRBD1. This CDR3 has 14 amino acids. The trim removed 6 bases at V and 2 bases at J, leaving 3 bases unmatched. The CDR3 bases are TGTGCCAGCAGGCCGGGACAGACTAATGAAAAACTGTTTTTT. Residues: CASRPGQTNEKLFF.

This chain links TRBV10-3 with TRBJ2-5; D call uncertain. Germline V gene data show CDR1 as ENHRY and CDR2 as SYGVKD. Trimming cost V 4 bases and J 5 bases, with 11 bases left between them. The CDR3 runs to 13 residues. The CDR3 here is CAISGTQNETQYF. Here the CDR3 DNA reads TGTGCCATCAGTGGAACACAGAATGAGACCCAGTACTTC.

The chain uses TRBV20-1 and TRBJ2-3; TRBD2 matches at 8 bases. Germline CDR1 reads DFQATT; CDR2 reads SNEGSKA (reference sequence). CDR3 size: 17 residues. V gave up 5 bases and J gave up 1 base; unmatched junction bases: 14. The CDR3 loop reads CSAYGGGGIRGTDTQYF. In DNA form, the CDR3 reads TGCAGTGCTTACGGCGGCGGGGGGATAAGGGGCACAGATACGCAGTATTTT.

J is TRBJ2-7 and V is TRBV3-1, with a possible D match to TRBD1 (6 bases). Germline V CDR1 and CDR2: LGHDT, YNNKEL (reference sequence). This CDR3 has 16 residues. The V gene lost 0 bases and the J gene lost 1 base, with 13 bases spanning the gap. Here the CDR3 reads CASSQDYWTVSYEQYF. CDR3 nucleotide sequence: TGTGCCAGCAGCCAAGATTATTGGACAGTTTCCTACGAGCAGTACTTC.

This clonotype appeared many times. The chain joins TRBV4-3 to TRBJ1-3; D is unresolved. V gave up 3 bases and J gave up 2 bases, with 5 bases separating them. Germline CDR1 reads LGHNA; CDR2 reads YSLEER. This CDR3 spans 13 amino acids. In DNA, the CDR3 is TGCGCCAGCAGCCAGACGGCTGGAAACACCATATATTTT. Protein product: CASSQTAGNTIYF.

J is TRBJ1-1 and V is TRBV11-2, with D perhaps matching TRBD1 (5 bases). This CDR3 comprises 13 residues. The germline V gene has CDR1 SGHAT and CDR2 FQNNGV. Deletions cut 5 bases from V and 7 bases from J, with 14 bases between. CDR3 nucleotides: TGTGCCAGCAGCCTAGCGGGGGAGGATGAAGCTTTCTTT. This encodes CASSLAGEDEAFF.

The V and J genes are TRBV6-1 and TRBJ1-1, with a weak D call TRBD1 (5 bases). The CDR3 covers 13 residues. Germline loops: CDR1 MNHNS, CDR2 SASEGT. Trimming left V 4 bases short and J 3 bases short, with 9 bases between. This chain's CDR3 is CASSGLGDTEAFF. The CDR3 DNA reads TGTGCCAGCAGTGGACTAGGGGACACTGAAGCTTTCTTT.

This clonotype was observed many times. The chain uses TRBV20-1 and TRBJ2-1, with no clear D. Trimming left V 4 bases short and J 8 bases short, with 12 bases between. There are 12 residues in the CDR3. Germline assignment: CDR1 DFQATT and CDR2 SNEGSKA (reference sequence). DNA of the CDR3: TGCAGTGCTACTGGGATGCGGCATGAGCAGTTCTTC. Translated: CSATGMRHEQFF.

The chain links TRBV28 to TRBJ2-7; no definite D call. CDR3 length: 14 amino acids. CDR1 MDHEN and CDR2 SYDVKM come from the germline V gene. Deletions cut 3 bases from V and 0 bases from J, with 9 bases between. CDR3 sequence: CASSLGMTSYEQYF. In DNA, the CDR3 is TGTGCCAGCAGTTTGGGCATGACCTCCTACGAGCAGTACTTC.

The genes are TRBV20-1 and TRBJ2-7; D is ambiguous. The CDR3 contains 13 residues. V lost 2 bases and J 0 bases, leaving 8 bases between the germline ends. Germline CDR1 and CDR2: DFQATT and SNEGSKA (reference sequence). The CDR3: CSARSSGSYEQYV. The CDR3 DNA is TGCAGTGCTAGATCTTCGGGCTCCTACGAGCAGTACGTC.

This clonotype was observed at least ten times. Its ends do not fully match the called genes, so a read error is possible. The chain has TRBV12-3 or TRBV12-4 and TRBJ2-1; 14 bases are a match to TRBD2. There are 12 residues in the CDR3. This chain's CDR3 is CASRTGLAGELF. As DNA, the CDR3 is TGTGCCAGCAGGACGGGACTAGCGGGGGAGCTCTTC.

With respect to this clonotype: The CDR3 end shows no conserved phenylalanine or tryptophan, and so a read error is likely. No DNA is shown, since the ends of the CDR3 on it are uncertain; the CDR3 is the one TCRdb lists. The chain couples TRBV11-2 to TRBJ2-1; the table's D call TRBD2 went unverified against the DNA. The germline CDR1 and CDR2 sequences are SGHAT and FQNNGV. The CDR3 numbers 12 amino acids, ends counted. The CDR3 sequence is CASSSSGEFGRI.

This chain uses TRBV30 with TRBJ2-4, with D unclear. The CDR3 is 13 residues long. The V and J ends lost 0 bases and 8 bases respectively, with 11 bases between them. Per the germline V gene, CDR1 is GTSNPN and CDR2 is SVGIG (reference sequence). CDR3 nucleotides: TGTGCCTGGAGTGTGAAGGTTTTGGACATTCAGTACTTC. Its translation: CAWSVKVLDIQYF.

The CDR3 DNA sequence: TGTGCCAGCAGCTGGGTGGGGGGCGCAAAGTATGGCTACACCTTC. Amino acid sequence: CASSWVGGAKYGYTF. This sequence joins TRBV7-2 and TRBJ1-2; weak D call: TRBD1 (6 bases). This CDR3 has 15 amino acids. Trimming took 4 bases from V and 5 from J, leaving 17 bases between them. The germline V gene encodes CDR1 SGHTA and CDR2 FQGNSA.

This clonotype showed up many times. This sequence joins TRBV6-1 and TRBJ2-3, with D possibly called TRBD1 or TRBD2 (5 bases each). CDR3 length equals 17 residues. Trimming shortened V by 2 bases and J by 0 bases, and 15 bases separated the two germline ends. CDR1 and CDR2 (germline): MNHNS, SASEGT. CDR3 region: CASSELERWGSTDTQYF. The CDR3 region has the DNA TGTGCCAGCAGTGAATTGGAGAGATGGGGGAGCACAGATACGCAGTATTTT.

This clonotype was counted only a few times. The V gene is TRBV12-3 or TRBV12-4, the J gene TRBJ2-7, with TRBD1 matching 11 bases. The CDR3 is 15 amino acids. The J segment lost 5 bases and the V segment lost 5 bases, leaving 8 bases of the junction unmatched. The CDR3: CASSLGGQGEDEQYF. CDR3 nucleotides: TGTGCCAGCAGTCTAGGGGGACAGGGGGAGGACGAGCAGTACTTC.

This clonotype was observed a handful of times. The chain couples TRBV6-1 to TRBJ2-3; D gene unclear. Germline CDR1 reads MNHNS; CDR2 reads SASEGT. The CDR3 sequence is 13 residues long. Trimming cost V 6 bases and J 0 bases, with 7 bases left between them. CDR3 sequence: CASRFDSTDTQYF. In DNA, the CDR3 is TGTGCCAGCAGATTTGACAGCACAGATACGCAGTATTTT.

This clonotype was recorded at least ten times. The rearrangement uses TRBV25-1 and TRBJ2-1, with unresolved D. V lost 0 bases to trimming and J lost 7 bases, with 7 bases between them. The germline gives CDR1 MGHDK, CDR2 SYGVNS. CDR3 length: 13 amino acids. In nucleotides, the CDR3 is TGTGCCAGCAGTGAATATAGCCGAAATGAGCAGTTCTTC. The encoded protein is CASSEYSRNEQFF.

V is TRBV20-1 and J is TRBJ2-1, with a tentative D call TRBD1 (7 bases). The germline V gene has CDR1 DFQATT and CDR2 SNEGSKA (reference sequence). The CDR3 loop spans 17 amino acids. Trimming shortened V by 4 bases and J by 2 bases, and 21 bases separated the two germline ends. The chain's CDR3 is CSATLEGGGAPYNEQFF. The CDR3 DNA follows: TGCAGTGCTACGTTAGAAGGGGGCGGGGCGCCCTACAATGAGCAGTTCTTC.

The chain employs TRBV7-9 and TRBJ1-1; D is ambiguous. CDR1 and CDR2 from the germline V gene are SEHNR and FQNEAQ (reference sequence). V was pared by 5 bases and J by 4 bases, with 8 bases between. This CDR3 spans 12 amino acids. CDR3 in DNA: TGTGCCAGCAGCCAGAGGGCCACTGAAGCTTTCTTT. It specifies CASSQRATEAFF.

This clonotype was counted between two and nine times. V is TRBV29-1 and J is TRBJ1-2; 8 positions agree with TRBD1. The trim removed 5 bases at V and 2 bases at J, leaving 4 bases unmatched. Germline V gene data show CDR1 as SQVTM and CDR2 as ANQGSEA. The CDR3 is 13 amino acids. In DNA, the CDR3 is TGCAGCGTTAGACGGACAGGGAACTATGGCTACACCTTC. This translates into CSVRRTGNYGYTF. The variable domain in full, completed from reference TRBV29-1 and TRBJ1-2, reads SAVISQKPSRDICQRGTSLTIQCQVDSQVTMMFWYRQQPGQSLTLIATANQGSEATYESGFVIDKFPISRPNLTFSTLTVSNMSPEDSSIYLCSVRRTGNYGYTFGSGTRLTVV.

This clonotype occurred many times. The CDR3 nucleotides read TGTGCCAGCTCACCCCAGGAAACCTACGAGCAGTACTTC. Its protein product is CASSPQETYEQYF. This chain links TRBV18 with TRBJ2-7; D ambiguous. The CDR3 length is 13 residues. CDR1 and CDR2 from the germline V gene are KGHSH and LQKENI. The V gene lost 3 bases and the J gene lost 2 bases, with 8 bases spanning the gap.

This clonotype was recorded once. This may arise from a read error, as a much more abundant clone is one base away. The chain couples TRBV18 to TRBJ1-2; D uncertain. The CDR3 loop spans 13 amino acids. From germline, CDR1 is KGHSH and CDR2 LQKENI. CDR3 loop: CASSPDGPYGYNF. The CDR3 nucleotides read TGTGCCAGCTCACCAGACGGACCCTATGGCTACAACTTC.

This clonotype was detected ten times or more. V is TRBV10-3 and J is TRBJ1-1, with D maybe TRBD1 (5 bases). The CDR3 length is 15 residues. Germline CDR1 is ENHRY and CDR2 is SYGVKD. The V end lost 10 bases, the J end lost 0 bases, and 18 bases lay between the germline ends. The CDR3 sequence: CATCTYRRMNTEAFF. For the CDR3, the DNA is TGTGCCACCTGTACTTACAGGCGGATGAACACTGAAGCTTTCTTT.

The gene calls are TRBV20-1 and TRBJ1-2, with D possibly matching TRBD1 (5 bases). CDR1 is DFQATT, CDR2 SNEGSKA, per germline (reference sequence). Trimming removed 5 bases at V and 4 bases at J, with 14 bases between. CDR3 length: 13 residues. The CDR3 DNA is TGCAGTGCTCGCCTGGGGGGATCCTATGGCTACACCTTC. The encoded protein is CSARLGGSYGYTF.

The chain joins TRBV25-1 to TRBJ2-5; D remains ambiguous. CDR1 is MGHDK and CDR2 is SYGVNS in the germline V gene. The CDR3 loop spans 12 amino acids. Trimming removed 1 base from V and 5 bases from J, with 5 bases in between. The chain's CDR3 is CASSESSETQYF. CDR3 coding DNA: TGTGCCAGCAGTGAATCCTCGGAGACCCAGTACTTC.

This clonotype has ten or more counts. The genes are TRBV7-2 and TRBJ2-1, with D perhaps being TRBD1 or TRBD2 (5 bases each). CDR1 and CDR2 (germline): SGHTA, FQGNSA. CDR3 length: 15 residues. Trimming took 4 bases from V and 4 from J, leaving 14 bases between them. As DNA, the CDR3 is TGTGCCAGCAGCTCCCGGGACGAAAGTTACAATGAGCAGTTCTTC. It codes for CASSSRDESYNEQFF.

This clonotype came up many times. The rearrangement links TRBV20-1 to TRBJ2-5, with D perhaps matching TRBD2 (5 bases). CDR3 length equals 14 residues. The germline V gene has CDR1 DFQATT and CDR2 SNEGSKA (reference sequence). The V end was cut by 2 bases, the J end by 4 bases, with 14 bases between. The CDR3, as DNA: TGCAGTGCTAGACGACGCGTCCGGGGAGAGACCCAGTACTTC. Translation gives CSARRRVRGETQYF.